This T cell receptor (beta chain) was profiled in a study of cytomegalovirus exposure and HLA in healthy donors. The CDR3 loop spans 17 amino acids. After removal of 0 bases from V and 3 bases from J, the junction contained 5 bases not matched to a gene. The V gene's germline CDR1 is ENHRY and CDR2 SYGVKD. Notes on this clone: What it binds is unknown.

The primer mix had 60 Vbeta and 13 Jbeta primers. TCRdb keeps only in-frame clones here, not all; method: immunoSEQ multiplex PCR. The sample yields over 120,000 clones, about 80% seen once. Overall study findings and caveats: Rare TCR sequences dominated, though some public TCRs recurred in many donors.

The material sequenced was PBMCs. The source is a man aged 35 to 55 in good health and CMV-seronegative. The chain uses TRBV10-3 and TRBJ1-5; 10 bases are a match to TRBD1. This chain's CDR3 is CAISESTGGPDNQPQHF. The CDR3 nucleotides read TGTGCCATCAGTGAGTCGACAGGGGGCCCCGACAATCAGCCCCAGCATTTT.